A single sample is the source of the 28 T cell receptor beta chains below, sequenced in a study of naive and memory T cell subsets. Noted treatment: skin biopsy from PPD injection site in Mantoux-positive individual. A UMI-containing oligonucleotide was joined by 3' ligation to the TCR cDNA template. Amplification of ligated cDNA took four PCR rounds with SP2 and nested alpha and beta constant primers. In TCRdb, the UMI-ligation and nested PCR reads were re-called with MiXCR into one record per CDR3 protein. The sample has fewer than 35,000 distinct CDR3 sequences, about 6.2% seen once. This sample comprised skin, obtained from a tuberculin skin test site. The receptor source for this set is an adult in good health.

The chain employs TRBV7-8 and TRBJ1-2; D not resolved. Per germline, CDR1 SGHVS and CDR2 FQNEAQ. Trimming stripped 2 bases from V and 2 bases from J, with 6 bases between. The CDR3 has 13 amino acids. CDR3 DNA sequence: TGTGCCAGCAGCTTACCGGGGAACTATGGCTACACCTTC. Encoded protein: CASSLPGNYGYTF.

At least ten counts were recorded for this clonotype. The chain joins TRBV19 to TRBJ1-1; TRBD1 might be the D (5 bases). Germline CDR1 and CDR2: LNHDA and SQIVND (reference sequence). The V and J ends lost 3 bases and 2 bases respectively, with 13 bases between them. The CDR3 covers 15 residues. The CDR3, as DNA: TGTGCCAGTAGTATTTCAACGGGGGGAAACACTGAAGCTTTCTTT. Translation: CASSISTGGNTEAFF.

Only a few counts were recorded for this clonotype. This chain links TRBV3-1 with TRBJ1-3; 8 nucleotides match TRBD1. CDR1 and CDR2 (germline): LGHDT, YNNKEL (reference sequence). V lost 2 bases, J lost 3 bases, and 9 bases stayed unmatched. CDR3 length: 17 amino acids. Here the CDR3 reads CASSQQGAAVGGNTIYF. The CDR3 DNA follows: TGTGCCAGCAGCCAACAGGGGGCCGCCGTAGGTGGAAACACCATATATTTT.

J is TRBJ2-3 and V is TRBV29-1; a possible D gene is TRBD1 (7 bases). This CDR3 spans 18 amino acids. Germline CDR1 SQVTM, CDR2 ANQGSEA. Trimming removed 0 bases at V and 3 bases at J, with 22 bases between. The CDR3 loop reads CSVEDRGGGLLVTDTQYF. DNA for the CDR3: TGCAGCGTTGAAGATCGTGGAGGGGGCCTTTTGGTGACAGATACGCAGTATTTT.

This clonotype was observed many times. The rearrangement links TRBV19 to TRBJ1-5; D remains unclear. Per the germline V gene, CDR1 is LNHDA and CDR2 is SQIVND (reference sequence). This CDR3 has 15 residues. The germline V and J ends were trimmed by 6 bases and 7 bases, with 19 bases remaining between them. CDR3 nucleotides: TGTGCCAGTAGAAGGGTACCACACGCTGAGCAGCCCCAGCATTTT. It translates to CASRRVPHAEQPQHF.

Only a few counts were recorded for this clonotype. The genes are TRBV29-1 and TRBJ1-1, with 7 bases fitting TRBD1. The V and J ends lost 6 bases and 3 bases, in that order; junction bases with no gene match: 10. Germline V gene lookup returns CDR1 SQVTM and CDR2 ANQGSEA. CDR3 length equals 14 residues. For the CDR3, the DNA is TGCAGCGTAGACAATGACAGGGCTGACACTGAAGCTTTCTTT. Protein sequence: CSVDNDRADTEAFF.

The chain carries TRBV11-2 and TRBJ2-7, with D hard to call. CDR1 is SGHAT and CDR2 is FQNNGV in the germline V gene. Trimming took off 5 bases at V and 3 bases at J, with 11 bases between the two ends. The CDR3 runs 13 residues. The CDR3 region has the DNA TGTGCCAGCAGCGACCCGGGCCTCTACGAGCAGTACTTC. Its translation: CASSDPGLYEQYF.

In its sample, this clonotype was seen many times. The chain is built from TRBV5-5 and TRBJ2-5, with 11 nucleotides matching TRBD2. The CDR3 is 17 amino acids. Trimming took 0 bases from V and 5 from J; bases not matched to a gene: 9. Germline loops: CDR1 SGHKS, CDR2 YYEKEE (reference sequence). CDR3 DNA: TGTGCCAGCAGCTTGGTAGCGGGGGGGCTCGGCTTCGAGACCCAGTACTTC. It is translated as CASSLVAGGLGFETQYF. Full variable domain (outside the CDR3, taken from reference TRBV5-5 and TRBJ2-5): DAGVTQSPTHLIKTRGQQVTLRCSPISGHKSVSWYQQVLGQGPQFIFQYYEKEERGRGNFPDRFSARQFPNYSSELNVNALLLGDSALYLCASSLVAGGLGFETQYFGPGTRLLVL.

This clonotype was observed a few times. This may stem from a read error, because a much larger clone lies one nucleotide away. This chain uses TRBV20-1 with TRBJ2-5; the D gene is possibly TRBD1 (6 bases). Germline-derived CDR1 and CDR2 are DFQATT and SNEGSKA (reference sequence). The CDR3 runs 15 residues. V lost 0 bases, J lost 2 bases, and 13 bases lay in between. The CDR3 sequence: CSARDGKDRQETQYF. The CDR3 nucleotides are TGCAGTGCTAGAGATGGGAAGGACAGACAAGAGACCCAGTACTTC.

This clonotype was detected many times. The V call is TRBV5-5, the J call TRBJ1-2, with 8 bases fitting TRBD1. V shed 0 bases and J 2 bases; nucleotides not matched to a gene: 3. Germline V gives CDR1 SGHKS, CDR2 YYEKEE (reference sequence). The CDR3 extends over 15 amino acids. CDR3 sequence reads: CASSLDWTGNYGYTF. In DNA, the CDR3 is TGTGCCAGCAGCTTGGATTGGACAGGGAACTATGGCTACACCTTC. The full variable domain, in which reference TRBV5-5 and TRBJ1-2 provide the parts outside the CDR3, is DAGVTQSPTHLIKTRGQQVTLRCSPISGHKSVSWYQQVLGQGPQFIFQYYEKEERGRGNFPDRFSARQFPNYSSELNVNALLLGDSALYLCASSLDWTGNYGYTFGSGTRLTVV.

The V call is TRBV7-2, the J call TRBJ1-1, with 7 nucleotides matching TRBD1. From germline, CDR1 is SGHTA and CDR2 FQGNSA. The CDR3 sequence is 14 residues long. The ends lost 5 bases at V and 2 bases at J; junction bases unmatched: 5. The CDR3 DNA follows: TGTGCCAGCAGCCTCCGACAGGGAAACACTGAAGCTTTCTTT. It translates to CASSLRQGNTEAFF.

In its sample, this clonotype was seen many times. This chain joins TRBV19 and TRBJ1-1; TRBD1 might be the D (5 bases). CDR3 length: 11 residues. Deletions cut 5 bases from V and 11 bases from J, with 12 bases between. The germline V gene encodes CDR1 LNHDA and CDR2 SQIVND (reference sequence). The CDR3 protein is CASSPGTVAFF. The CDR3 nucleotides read TGTGCCAGTAGTCCTGGGACTGTTGCTTTCTTT. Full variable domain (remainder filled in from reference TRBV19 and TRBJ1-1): DGGITQSPKYLFRKEGQNVTLSCEQNLNHDAMYWYRQDPGQGLRLIYYSQIVNDFQKGDIAEGYSVSREKKESFPLTVTSAQKNPTAFYLCASSPGTVAFFGQGTRLTVV.

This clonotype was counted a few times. CDR3 protein: CSVEGAGVYYGYTF. Here the CDR3 DNA reads TGCAGCGTTGAAGGGGCAGGGGTGTACTATGGCTACACCTTC. This chain joins TRBV29-1 and TRBJ1-2, with a tentative D call TRBD1 (6 bases). V was trimmed by 1 base and J by 3 bases, leaving 12 bases between them. Germline CDR1 reads SQVTM; CDR2 reads ANQGSEA. The CDR3 is made up of 14 amino acids.

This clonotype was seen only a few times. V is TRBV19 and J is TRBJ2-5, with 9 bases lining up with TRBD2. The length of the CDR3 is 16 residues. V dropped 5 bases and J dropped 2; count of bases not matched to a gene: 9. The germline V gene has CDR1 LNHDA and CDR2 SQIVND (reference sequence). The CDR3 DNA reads TGTGCCAGTAGTCCCCGGCTAGCGGGGAGACAAGAGACCCAGTACTTC. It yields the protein CASSPRLAGRQETQYF.

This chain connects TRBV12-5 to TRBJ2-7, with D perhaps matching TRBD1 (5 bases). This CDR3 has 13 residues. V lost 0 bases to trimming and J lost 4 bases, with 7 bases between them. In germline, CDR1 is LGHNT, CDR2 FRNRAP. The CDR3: CASGLVAGYEQYF. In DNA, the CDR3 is TGTGCTAGTGGTTTGGTCGCAGGGTACGAGCAGTACTTC.

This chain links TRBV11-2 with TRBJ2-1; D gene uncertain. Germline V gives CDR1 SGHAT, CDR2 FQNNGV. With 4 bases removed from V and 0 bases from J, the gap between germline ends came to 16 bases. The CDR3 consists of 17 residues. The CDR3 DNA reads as TGTGCCAGCAGCTCGTCATCCTACAGTAGCTCCTACAATGAGCAGTTCTTC. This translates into CASSSSSYSSSYNEQFF.

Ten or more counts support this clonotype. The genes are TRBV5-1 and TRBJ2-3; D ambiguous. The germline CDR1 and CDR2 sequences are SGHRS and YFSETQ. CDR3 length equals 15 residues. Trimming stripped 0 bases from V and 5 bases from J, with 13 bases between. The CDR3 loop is CASSLDGPLGDTQYF. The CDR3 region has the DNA TGCGCCAGCAGCTTGGACGGGCCTTTAGGAGATACGCAGTATTTT.

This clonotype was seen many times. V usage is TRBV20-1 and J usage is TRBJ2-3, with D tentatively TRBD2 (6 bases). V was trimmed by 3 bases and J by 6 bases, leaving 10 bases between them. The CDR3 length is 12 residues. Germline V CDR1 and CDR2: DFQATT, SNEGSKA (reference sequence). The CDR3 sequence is CSARGAGDTQYF. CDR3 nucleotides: TGCAGTGCTAGGGGAGCGGGTGATACGCAGTATTTT.

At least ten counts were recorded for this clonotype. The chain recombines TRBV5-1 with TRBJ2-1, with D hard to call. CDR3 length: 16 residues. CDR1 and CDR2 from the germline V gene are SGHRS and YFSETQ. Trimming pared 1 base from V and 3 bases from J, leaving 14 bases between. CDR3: CASSLRSFQSYNEQFF. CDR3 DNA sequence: TGCGCCAGCAGCTTGAGGTCCTTCCAAAGCTACAATGAGCAGTTCTTC.

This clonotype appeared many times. In DNA, the CDR3 is TGTGCCACCAGTGACACGAGGGGGGGAGAGACCCAGTACTTC. This gives the protein CATSDTRGGETQYF. This rearrangement joins TRBV24-1 to TRBJ2-5; TRBD2 is a possible D gene (7 bases). The CDR3 is 14 amino acids. V lost 4 bases, J lost 4 bases, and 12 bases lay in between. Germline CDR1 is KGHDR and CDR2 is SFDVKD.

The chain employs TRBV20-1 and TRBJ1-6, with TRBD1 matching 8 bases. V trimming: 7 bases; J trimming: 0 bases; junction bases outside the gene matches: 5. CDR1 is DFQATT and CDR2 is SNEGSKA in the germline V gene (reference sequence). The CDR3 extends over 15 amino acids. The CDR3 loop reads CSGLDRGSYNSPLHF. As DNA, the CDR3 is TGCAGTGGCCTCGACAGGGGCTCCTATAATTCACCCCTCCACTTT.

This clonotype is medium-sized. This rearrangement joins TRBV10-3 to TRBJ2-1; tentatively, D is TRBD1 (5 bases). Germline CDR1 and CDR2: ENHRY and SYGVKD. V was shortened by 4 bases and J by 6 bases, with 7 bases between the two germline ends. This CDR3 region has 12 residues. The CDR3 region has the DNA TGTGCCATCAGTGTTGACAGCAATGAGCAGTTCTTC. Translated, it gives CAISVDSNEQFF.

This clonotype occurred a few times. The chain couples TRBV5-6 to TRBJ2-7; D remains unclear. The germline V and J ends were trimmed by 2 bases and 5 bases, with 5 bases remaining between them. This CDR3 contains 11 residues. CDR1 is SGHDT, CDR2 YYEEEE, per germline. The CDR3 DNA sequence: TGTGCCAGCAGCTTCGGGCACGAGCAGTACTTC. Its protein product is CASSFGHEQYF. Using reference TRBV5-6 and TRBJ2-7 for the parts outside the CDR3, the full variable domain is DAGVTQSPTHLIKTRGQQVTLRCSPKSGHDTVSWYQQALGQGPQFIFQYYEEEERQRGNFPDRFSGHQFPNYSSELNVNALLLGDSALYLCASSFGHEQYFGPGTRLTVT.

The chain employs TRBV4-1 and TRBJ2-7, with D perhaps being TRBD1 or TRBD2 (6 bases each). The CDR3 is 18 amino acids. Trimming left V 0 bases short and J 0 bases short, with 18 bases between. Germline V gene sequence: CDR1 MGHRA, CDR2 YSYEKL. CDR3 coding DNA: TGCGCCAGCAGCCAAGAGGGGGGCAAAGGGCCGAGCTCCTACGAGCAGTACTTC. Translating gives CASSQEGGKGPSSYEQYF.

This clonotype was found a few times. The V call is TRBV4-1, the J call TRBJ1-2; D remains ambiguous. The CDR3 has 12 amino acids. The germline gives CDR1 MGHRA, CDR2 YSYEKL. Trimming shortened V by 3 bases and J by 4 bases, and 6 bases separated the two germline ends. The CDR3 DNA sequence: TGCGCCAGCAGCCAGGATGGCTATGGCTACACCTTC. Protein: CASSQDGYGYTF.

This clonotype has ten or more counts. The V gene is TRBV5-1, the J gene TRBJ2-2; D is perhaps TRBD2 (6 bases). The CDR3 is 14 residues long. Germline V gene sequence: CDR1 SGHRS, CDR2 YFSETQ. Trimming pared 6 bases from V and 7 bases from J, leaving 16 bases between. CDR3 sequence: CASIRRPGDGELFF. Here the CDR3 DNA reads TGCGCCAGCATCCGGCGGCCGGGAGACGGGGAGCTGTTTTTT.

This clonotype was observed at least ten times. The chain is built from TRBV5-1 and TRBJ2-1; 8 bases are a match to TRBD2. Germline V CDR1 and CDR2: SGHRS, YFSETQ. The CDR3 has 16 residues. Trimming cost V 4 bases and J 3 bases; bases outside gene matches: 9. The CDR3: CASSPGGATHYNEQFF. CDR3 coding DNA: TGCGCCAGCAGCCCGGGGGGGGCGACGCACTACAATGAGCAGTTCTTC.

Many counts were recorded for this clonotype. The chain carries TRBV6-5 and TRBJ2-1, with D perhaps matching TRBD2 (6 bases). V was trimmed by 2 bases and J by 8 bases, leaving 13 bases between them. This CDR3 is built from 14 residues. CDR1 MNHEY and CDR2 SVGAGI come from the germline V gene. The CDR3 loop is CASSYGLAFYEQFF. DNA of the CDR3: TGTGCCAGCAGTTACGGGCTAGCGTTCTATGAGCAGTTCTTC.